This T cell receptor (beta chain) emerged from a study of cytomegalovirus exposure and HLA in healthy donors. From germline, CDR1 is SGDLS and CDR2 YYNGEE. This CDR3 has 11 amino acids. This PCR relied on a set of 60 Vbeta primers and 13 Jbeta primers. Generated by immunoSEQ multiplex PCR, the TCRdb table keeps only in-frame clones and is missing some. Of under 110,000 clones detected, approximately 80% appear once; the ten largest clones hold roughly 3.6%. In regard to this clone: Germline and junction disagree at one end, which may indicate a read error.

The sample comprised PBMCs. The clonotype comes from a man in his sixties in good health and CMV-seronegative. This sequence joins TRBV9 and TRBJ1-6; a weak D match, TRBD1 (5 bases). The CDR3 DNA reads TGTGCCAGCAGCGCAGGACAAAATATCTACTTT. Protein sequence: CASSAGQNIYF.